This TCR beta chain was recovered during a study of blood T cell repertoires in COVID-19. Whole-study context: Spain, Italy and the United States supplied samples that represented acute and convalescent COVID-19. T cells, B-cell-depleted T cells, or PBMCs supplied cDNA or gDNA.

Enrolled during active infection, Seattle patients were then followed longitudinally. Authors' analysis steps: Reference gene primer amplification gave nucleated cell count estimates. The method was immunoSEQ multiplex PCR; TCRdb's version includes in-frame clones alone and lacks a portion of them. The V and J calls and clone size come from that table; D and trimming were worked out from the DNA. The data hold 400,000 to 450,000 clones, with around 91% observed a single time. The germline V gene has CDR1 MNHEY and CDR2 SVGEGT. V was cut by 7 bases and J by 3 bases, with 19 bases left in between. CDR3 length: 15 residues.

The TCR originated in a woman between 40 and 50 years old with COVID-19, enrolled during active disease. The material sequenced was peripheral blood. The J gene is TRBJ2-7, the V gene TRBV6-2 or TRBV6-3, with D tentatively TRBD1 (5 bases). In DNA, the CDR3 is TGTGCCAGCAACCCTCCCACGGCAGGGAACTACGAGCAGTACTTC. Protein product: CASNPPTAGNYEQYF.